This section outlines one TCR beta chain sequence together with its context. Its antigen is still unknown. Germline lookup yields CDR1 SGHDN and CDR2 FVKESK. The CDR3 consists of 15 residues. V dropped 4 bases and J dropped 7 bases, with 16 bases sitting between them. The record originates from a study of long-term antiretroviral therapy in people with HIV. Study-level results: Researchers lacked any data on ART adherence, viral resistance or therapy changes. Pre-ART expanded TRB clones stayed dominant throughout, though often decreasing after ART. Repertoires in HIV (unlike those of controls) had narrower CDR3 length ranges.

All donors provided no fewer than one pre-ART and no fewer than two post-ART PBMC samples. The assay used was immunoSEQ (version v3.0), run at survey level. The data were produced by immunoSEQ multiplex PCR, yet TCRdb's version contains in-frame clones alone and is incomplete. The data show some 18,000 clones, around 80% seen once. This receptor was obtained from a woman in her 50s with HIV. The sample here was unsorted PBMCs, taken 0.5 years before starting antiretroviral therapy. The genes are TRBV14 and TRBJ1-4, with no clear D. The CDR3 spells CASSPRPQSGEKLFF. The CDR3 nucleotides read TGTGCCAGCAGCCCTAGACCCCAAAGCGGTGAAAAACTGTTTTTT.